What follows are 6 T cell receptor beta chains derived from one specimen sequenced in a study of OX40 agonist ivuxolimab in advanced cancers. The repertoire was sequenced with immunoSEQ multiplex PCR; TCRdb's copy has only in-frame clones and lacks some. In the table there are approximately 90,000 clones, roughly 89% of which are singletons. Sequencing used CD4+ or CD8+ T cells sorted from blood, obtained in a trial of the OX40 agonist ivuxolimab. The receptors derive from an adult with an advanced solid tumor such as melanoma, head and neck, liver or kidney cancer.

The chain links TRBV7-9 to TRBJ2-1, with a weak D call TRBD2 (6 bases). The CDR3 runs 11 residues. Germline V gives CDR1 SEHNR, CDR2 FQNEAQ (reference sequence). V lost 4 bases to trimming and J lost 10 bases, with 8 bases between them. The CDR3: CASSSTREQFF. The CDR3 nucleotides are TGTGCCAGCAGCTCGACTAGAGAGCAGTTCTTC.

This sequence joins TRBV19 and TRBJ2-5; possibly TRBD1 or TRBD2 for D (5 bases each). Matching the DNA end better, TRBJ2-7 makes the J call doubtful. The CDR3 totals 13 residues. Looked up from germline, CDR1 is LNHDA and CDR2 is SQIVND (reference sequence). The CDR3 DNA reads TGTGCCACCCACCCCCGGGACGGCTACGAGCAGTACTTC. The encoded protein is CATHPRDGYEQYF.

J is TRBJ2-1 and V is TRBV7-3; tentatively, D is TRBD2 (6 bases). From germline, CDR1 is SGHTA and CDR2 FQGTGA. V was pared by 5 bases and J by 5 bases, with 16 bases between. The length of the CDR3 is 15 residues. CDR3 region: CASSLLGTRNNEQFF. DNA for the CDR3: TGTGCCAGCAGCCTCCTGGGGACTCGGAACAATGAGCAGTTCTTC. Supplemented by reference TRBV7-3 and TRBJ2-1, the full variable domain reads GAGVSQTPSNKVTEKGKYVELRCDPISGHTALYWYRQSLGQGPEFLIYFQGTGAADDSGLPNDRFFAVRPEGSVSTLKIQRTERGDSAVYLCASSLLGTRNNEQFFGPGTRLTVL.

J is TRBJ2-1 and V is TRBV11-2, with 10 bases lining up with TRBD2. The CDR3 runs to 14 residues. Germline V lookup: CDR1 SGHAT, CDR2 FQNNGV. Trimming cost V 3 bases and J 8 bases; bases outside gene matches: 4. The CDR3 DNA is TGTGCCAGCAGCTTGGGGACTAGCGACGATGAGCAGTTCTTC. The encoded protein is CASSLGTSDDEQFF.

In nucleotides, the CDR3 is TGTGCCAGCAGTTACGGGTCGGGCAAATCCTACGAGCAGTACTTC. Translating it yields CASSYGSGKSYEQYF. V usage is TRBV6-6 and J usage is TRBJ2-7, with unresolved D. The germline V gene encodes CDR1 MNHNY and CDR2 SVGAGI (reference sequence). The CDR3 is 15 amino acids. Trimming left V 2 bases short and J 1 base short, with 12 bases between.

The rearrangement uses TRBV21-1 and TRBJ2-5; the table's TRBD1 call for D was not verified on the DNA. The DNA end is more similar to TRBJ2-7, so the J call may be wrong. TRBV21-1 is a pseudogene segment. The CDR3 extends over 14 amino acids. The CDR3 DNA reads TGTGCCAGCAGCAGTAGGACAGGGGGCCTCGAGCAGTACTTC. Translation gives CASSSRTGGLEQYF.